This paragraph reports one T cell receptor beta chain. Its antigen is still unknown. This entry is derived from a study of cytomegalovirus exposure and HLA in healthy donors. Study-level information: Earlier sequencing of 150 million to 200 million T cells yielded 90 million to 140 million unique TCR beta sequences. The study's findings and limits: Fewer N-insertions (relative to the roughly 730-donor mean) were reportedly seen in an Asian-associated ancestry cluster in a later analysis. The majority of TCR sequences were rare, yet some public TCRs appeared in many donors.

13 Jbeta primers and 60 Vbeta primers were used for the PCR. The repertoire was sequenced with immunoSEQ multiplex PCR; TCRdb's copy has only in-frame clones and lacks some. The sample records 35,000 to 40,000 clones, 65% to 85% being singletons. CDR1 is MNHEY, CDR2 SVGAGI, per germline. The CDR3 has 15 residues. Deletions cut 0 bases from V and 3 bases from J, with 11 bases between. Healthy bone marrow donors made up the donor group. Sequenced material: PBMCs. J is TRBJ1-2 and V is TRBV6-5; D is ambiguous. The receptor comes from a woman aged 25 to 45 in good health and CMV-seropositive. CDR3 loop: CASSYSAGSHYGYTF. The CDR3 DNA is TGTGCCAGCAGTTACTCGGCAGGTTCTCACTATGGCTACACCTTC.